These 30 T cell receptor beta chains came from one sample sequenced in a study of T-cell reconstitution after alpha-beta-depleted transplantation in children. TCRbeta library construction was performed incorporating unique molecular identifiers. TCRdb independently ran MiXCR on the PCR reads; one entry per CDR3 protein. The sample includes nearly 200,000 distinct CDR3 sequences, about 6% of them seen just once. The input for sequencing was PBMCs, taken before TCRalphabeta/CD19-depleted stem cell transplant. Source of these receptors: a girl in the first two years of life with combined immunodeficiency, due to receive a stem cell transplant.

This clonotype was seen many times. The chain employs TRBV20-1 and TRBJ1-2, with TRBD1 as a possible D gene (6 bases). V shed 2 bases and J shed 3 bases, with 13 bases lying between them. Germline V gene data show CDR1 as DFQATT and CDR2 as SNEGSKA (reference sequence). The CDR3 has 14 residues. DNA of the CDR3: TGCAGTGCTAGAACCGAACAGGGCTACTATGGCTACACCTTC. Protein product: CSARTEQGYYGYTF.

Ten or more counts support this clonotype. The chain couples TRBV20-1 to TRBJ2-5; possibly TRBD1 or TRBD2 for D (5 bases each). The CDR3 runs to 13 residues. Germline lookup yields CDR1 DFQATT and CDR2 SNEGSKA (reference sequence). V lost 5 bases, J lost 4 bases, and 14 bases lay in between. CDR3 amino acids: CSAPRDGPETQYF. As DNA, the CDR3 is TGCAGTGCTCCCCGGGACGGCCCAGAGACCCAGTACTTC.

Turning to this clonotype: Given a much more abundant clone one base away, this may be a read error. The CDR3 DNA reads TGTGCCAGCAGTTCCCTACAGGGCACAGATACGCAGTATTTT. Translated, it gives CASSSLQGTDTQYF. The chain links TRBV28 to TRBJ2-3; weak D call: TRBD1 (5 bases). Germline V CDR1 and CDR2: MDHEN, SYDVKM. V was clipped by 4 bases and J by 1 base, with 9 bases between them. The CDR3 covers 14 residues.

This clonotype was seen many times. The chain has TRBV29-1 and TRBJ1-1, with 12 nucleotides matching TRBD1. Germline V gene sequence: CDR1 SQVTM, CDR2 ANQGSEA. V trimming: 7 bases; J trimming: 3 bases; junction bases outside the gene matches: 12. This CDR3 is built from 16 residues. The CDR3 sequence: CSARGTGGHGDTEAFF. CDR3 nucleotides: TGCAGCGCCCGGGGGACAGGGGGCCATGGGGACACTGAAGCTTTCTTT.

The V and J genes are TRBV29-1 and TRBJ2-1; 8 nucleotides align to TRBD1. CDR1 and CDR2 from the germline V gene are SQVTM and ANQGSEA. The CDR3 has 13 residues. V lost 7 bases to trimming and J lost 8 bases; unmatched junction nucleotides: 10. The CDR3: CSGDRGVLHEQFF. CDR3 nucleotide sequence: TGCAGCGGAGACAGGGGAGTTTTACATGAGCAGTTCTTC.

The table lists this clonotype with many counts. CDR3 region: CASSPTAGTNYNEQFF. CDR3 in DNA: TGTGCCAGCAGTCCAACGGCCGGGACTAATTACAATGAGCAGTTCTTC. V is TRBV6-5 and J is TRBJ2-1, with 7 positions matching TRBD2. The CDR3 spans 16 residues. V shed 5 bases, J shed 4 bases, and the junction held 11 bases outside the gene matches. Germline CDR1 MNHEY, CDR2 SVGAGI.

This clonotype has ten or more counts. V is TRBV21-1 and J is TRBJ2-6; TRBD1, as called in the table, went unchecked against the DNA. TRBV21-1 is an annotated pseudogene. This CDR3 has 20 amino acids. The CDR3 reads CASSKGAQGDSSSGANVLTF. The CDR3 nucleotides read TGTGCCAGCAGCAAAGGGGCGCAGGGGGATTCCAGCTCTGGGGCCAACGTCCTGACTTTC.

This clonotype was counted at least ten times. This sequence joins TRBV7-2 and TRBJ2-1, with 7 nucleotides matching TRBD2. V gave up 0 bases and J gave up 3 bases; unmatched junction bases: 8. The CDR3 extends over 17 amino acids. Germline CDR1 SGHTA, CDR2 FQGNSA. The CDR3 region has the DNA TGTGCCAGCAGCTTAGCGTTGGCGGGAGCCCTCTACAATGAGCAGTTCTTC. Translation: CASSLALAGALYNEQFF.

This clonotype has at least ten counts. The CDR3 sequence is CATSAQGAVNEQFF. CDR3 DNA sequence: TGTGCCACCAGTGCCCAGGGGGCTGTCAATGAGCAGTTCTTC. The V and J genes are TRBV24-1 and TRBJ2-1; 8 positions agree with TRBD1. This CDR3 has 14 residues. Germline-derived CDR1 and CDR2 are KGHDR and SFDVKD. Trimming took 5 bases from V and 6 from J; bases not matched to a gene: 5.

The rearrangement joins TRBV7-3 to TRBJ2-5, with D perhaps matching TRBD1 or TRBD2 (5 bases each). This CDR3 spans 14 amino acids. Per the germline V gene, CDR1 is SGHTA and CDR2 is FQGTGA. Deletions cut 5 bases from V and 4 bases from J, with 14 bases between. CDR3 loop: CASSPRDRGETQYF. The DNA for the CDR3 is TGTGCCAGCAGCCCCAGGGATCGGGGAGAGACCCAGTACTTC. Full variable domain (rest looked up from reference TRBV7-3 and TRBJ2-5): GAGVSQTPSNKVTEKGKYVELRCDPISGHTALYWYRQSLGQGPEFLIYFQGTGAADDSGLPNDRFFAVRPEGSVSTLKIQRTERGDSAVYLCASSPRDRGETQYFGPGTRLLVL.

This clonotype was found many times. The CDR3 DNA sequence: TGTGCCAGCAGCTCCGGGACTAGGAGGGCCCAGTACTTC. The encoded protein is CASSSGTRRAQYF. The chain joins TRBV6-2 or TRBV6-3 to TRBJ2-5; 8 bases line up with TRBD2. CDR3 length: 13 residues. Per the germline V gene, CDR1 is MNHEY and CDR2 is SVGEGT. Trimming took 6 bases from V and 9 from J; bases not matched to a gene: 9.

The sample holds many counts of this clonotype. This chain connects TRBV6-1 to TRBJ2-7, with no clear D. Germline lookup yields CDR1 MNHNS and CDR2 SASEGT. The length of the CDR3 is 9 residues. Trimming stripped 7 bases from V and 3 bases from J, with 1 base between. The CDR3 nucleotides are TGTGCCAGCAACTACGAGCAGTACTTC. It codes for CASNYEQYF.

Many counts were recorded for this clonotype. V usage is TRBV28 and J usage is TRBJ2-1; 8 bases are a match to TRBD2. This CDR3 comprises 16 residues. Germline V gives CDR1 MDHEN, CDR2 SYDVKM. Unmatched junction bases numbered 3, after V lost 1 base and J lost 1 base. The DNA of the CDR3 is TGTGCCAGCAGTTTATACGTAGCGGGATCCTACAATGAGCAGTTCTTC. This translates into CASSLYVAGSYNEQFF. Variable domain in full (rest from reference TRBV28 and TRBJ2-1): DVKVTQSSRYLVKRTGEKVFLECVQDMDHENMFWYRQDPGLGLRLIYFSYDVKMKEKGDIPEGYSVSREKKERFSLILESASTNQTSMYLCASSLYVAGSYNEQFFGPGTRLTVL.

Points on this clonotype: The junction and the germline gene differ at one end; a read error may be behind it. The chain couples TRBV12-3 or TRBV12-4 to TRBJ2-3; D not certain. The CDR3 is made up of 11 amino acids. CDR3 loop: CASRGTDAQYF. The CDR3 DNA follows: TGTGCCAGCAGGGGCACAGATGCGCAGTATTTT.

This chain connects TRBV4-2 to TRBJ2-5; possibly TRBD1 or TRBD2 for D (5 bases each). Germline V gives CDR1 LGHNA, CDR2 YNFKEQ. CDR3 length equals 13 residues. The V gene lost 8 bases and the J gene lost 4 bases, with 14 bases spanning the gap. In nucleotides, the CDR3 is TGTGCCAGCGGCCCTGGGACGGGAGAGACCCAGTACTTC. Translated, it gives CASGPGTGETQYF.

In its sample, this clonotype was seen many times. The gene calls are TRBV20-1 and TRBJ2-1; 12 nucleotides line up with TRBD2. Germline assignment: CDR1 DFQATT and CDR2 SNEGSKA (reference sequence). With 5 bases clipped from V and 5 bases from J, the junction kept 4 bases outside the gene matches. This CDR3 contains 14 residues. CDR3 in amino acids: CSAGLAGSNNEQFF. CDR3 DNA sequence: TGCAGTGCTGGACTAGCGGGATCTAACAATGAGCAGTTCTTC.

The V gene is TRBV2, the J gene TRBJ2-1; possible D gene TRBD1, 5 bases. Germline loops: CDR1 SNHLY, CDR2 FYNNEI. The V end lost 3 bases, the J end lost 4 bases, and 7 bases lay between the germline ends. The CDR3 covers 13 residues. The CDR3 loop is CASSDQGYNEQFF. CDR3 in DNA: TGTGCCAGCAGTGATCAGGGATACAATGAGCAGTTCTTC.

This clonotype was recorded many times. The V gene is TRBV12-3 or TRBV12-4, the J gene TRBJ2-1; 8 positions match TRBD1. CDR3 length: 14 residues. V lost 4 bases to trimming and J lost 6 bases; unmatched junction nucleotides: 5. CDR3 in DNA: TGTGCCAGCAGTTCCTGGACAGGGCCCAATGAGCAGTTCTTC. Translation gives CASSSWTGPNEQFF.

This clonotype was seen only a few times. The chain uses TRBV20-1 and TRBJ2-1, with D maybe TRBD2 (7 bases). Germline values: CDR1 DFQATT, CDR2 SNEGSKA (reference sequence). CDR3 length equals 15 residues. V lost 2 bases, J lost 2 bases, and 13 bases lay in between. The CDR3 here is CSARTPGGPYNEQFF. The CDR3, as DNA: TGCAGTGCTAGAACCCCCGGGGGGCCCTACAATGAGCAGTTCTTC.

There are a few counts of this clonotype. The rearrangement uses TRBV28 and TRBJ1-4; unclear D gene. CDR3 length: 17 residues. Germline CDR1 MDHEN, CDR2 SYDVKM. Trimming removed 5 bases at V and 0 bases at J, with 16 bases between. CDR3 nucleotide sequence: TGTGCCAGCAGTCCCCTCGGTATACGCGCAACTAATGAAAAACTGTTTTTT. It yields the protein CASSPLGIRATNEKLFF.

This clonotype was detected many times. The chain employs TRBV7-2 and TRBJ2-3; 7 positions match TRBD2. Germline values: CDR1 SGHTA, CDR2 FQGNSA. V gave up 5 bases and J gave up 6 bases; unmatched junction bases: 14. The CDR3 length is 16 residues. DNA for the CDR3: TGTGCCAGCAGCCGAACCGGGACTACCCTAAGTGATACGCAGTATTTT. Translation gives CASSRTGTTLSDTQYF.

This clonotype was detected a few times. This chain connects TRBV20-1 to TRBJ2-7, with TRBD2 matching 8 bases. The germline V gene has CDR1 DFQATT and CDR2 SNEGSKA (reference sequence). CDR3 length: 13 amino acids. V was pared by 4 bases and J by 6 bases, with 8 bases of the junction left unmatched. The chain's CDR3 is CSAIPGLGVEQYF. The CDR3 DNA reads as TGCAGTGCTATTCCGGGACTAGGAGTCGAGCAGTACTTC.

This clonotype was seen at least ten times. This rearrangement joins TRBV20-1 to TRBJ2-1; weak D call: TRBD2 (6 bases). The CDR3 runs to 11 residues. V lost 4 bases to trimming and J lost 10 bases, with 11 bases between them. CDR1 is DFQATT and CDR2 is SNEGSKA in the germline V gene (reference sequence). The CDR3 here is CSAISAGEQFF. As DNA, the CDR3 is TGCAGTGCTATCTCTGCGGGAGAGCAGTTCTTC.

This clonotype was recorded many times. The chain uses TRBV7-9 and TRBJ2-1, with TRBD2 identical over 9 bases. This CDR3 comprises 13 residues. The V and J ends lost 3 bases and 10 bases, in that order; junction bases with no gene match: 4. CDR1 SEHNR and CDR2 FQNEAQ come from the germline V gene (reference sequence). CDR3 loop: CASSFMAGGEQFF. CDR3 DNA sequence: TGTGCCAGCAGCTTCATGGCGGGGGGGGAGCAGTTCTTC. The full variable domain, completed using reference TRBV7-9 and TRBJ2-1, is DTGVSQNPRHKITKRGQNVTFRCDPISEHNRLYWYRQTLGQGPEFLTYFQNEAQLEKSRLLSDRFSAERPKGSFSTLEIQRTEQGDSAMYLCASSFMAGGEQFFGPGTRLTVL.

This clonotype was recorded many times. The J gene is TRBJ2-1, the V gene TRBV20-1; 12 bases line up with TRBD2. The CDR3 runs 14 residues. Looked up from germline, CDR1 is DFQATT and CDR2 is SNEGSKA (reference sequence). V was clipped by 6 bases and J by 6 bases; unmatched bases: 6. The CDR3 here is CSAQGLAGPNEQFF. As DNA, the CDR3 is TGCAGTGCCCAAGGACTAGCGGGGCCCAATGAGCAGTTCTTC.

This clonotype was counted between two and nine times. V gene TRBV3-1 combines with J gene TRBJ2-3; 13 bases align to TRBD2. V dropped 4 bases and J dropped 6; count of bases not matched to a gene: 13. Germline V CDR1 and CDR2: LGHDT, YNNKEL (reference sequence). The CDR3 contains 18 residues. The CDR3, as DNA: TGTGCCAGCAGCCTCGGGCGGACTAGCGGGAGTCTTAGTGATACGCAGTATTTT. Translating gives CASSLGRTSGSLSDTQYF.

This chain joins TRBV28 and TRBJ1-1; D gene uncertain. Between the trimmed V and J ends, which lost 1 base and 0 bases, there was a span of 9 bases. Per the germline V gene, CDR1 is MDHEN and CDR2 is SYDVKM. This CDR3 is built from 15 residues. Written as DNA, the CDR3 is TGTGCCAGCAGTTTATTTTCCGGGGTGAACACTGAAGCTTTCTTT. Protein sequence: CASSLFSGVNTEAFF.

This clonotype appeared many times. V and J are TRBV20-1 and TRBJ1-4; D possibly corresponds to TRBD1 (6 bases). The CDR3 totals 13 residues. The V gene lost 3 bases and the J gene lost 8 bases, with 13 bases spanning the gap. The germline V gene encodes CDR1 DFQATT and CDR2 SNEGSKA (reference sequence). CDR3 residues: CSASTGLNEKLFF. The CDR3 nucleotides read TGCAGTGCTAGTACAGGGTTAAACGAAAAACTGTTTTTT.

This clonotype has a count of ten or more. The chain is built from TRBV7-2 and TRBJ2-7; D may match TRBD1 or TRBD2 (6 bases each). Germline V gene sequence: CDR1 SGHTA, CDR2 FQGNSA. The CDR3 consists of 15 residues. Between the trimmed V and J ends, which lost 3 bases and 4 bases, there was a span of 16 bases. As DNA, the CDR3 is TGTGCCAGCAGCTTTTTTCCGAGGGGGGCGTACGAGCAGTACTTC. Its protein is CASSFFPRGAYEQYF.

The rearrangement links TRBV27 to TRBJ2-5; 7 bases line up with TRBD2. V shed 1 base and J 1 base; nucleotides not matched to a gene: 6. The CDR3 sequence is 16 residues long. Germline CDR1 reads MNHEY; CDR2 reads SMNVEV (reference sequence). CDR3 protein: CASSLWEREVQETQYF. CDR3 coding DNA: TGTGCCAGCAGTTTATGGGAGCGGGAAGTCCAAGAGACCCAGTACTTC.